A single T cell receptor (beta chain) is shown here with its context. The CDR3 extends over 15 amino acids. J was trimmed by 2 bases and V by 5 bases; bases with no gene match: 6. CDR1 is MDHEN and CDR2 is SYDVKM in the germline V gene. These data originate in a study of blood T cell repertoires in COVID-19. The repertoire was sequenced with immunoSEQ multiplex PCR; TCRdb's copy has only in-frame clones and lacks some. This sample has 130,000 or so clones, with approximately 82% found just once. The source is an older man with active or convalescent COVID-19. The sequenced material came from peripheral blood. The rearrangement uses TRBV28 and TRBJ1-2, with 9 bases lining up with TRBD1. In DNA form, the CDR3 reads TGTGCCAGCAGTACCGCGGGACAGGGCAACTATGGCTACACCTTC. Its translation: CASSTAGQGNYGYTF.